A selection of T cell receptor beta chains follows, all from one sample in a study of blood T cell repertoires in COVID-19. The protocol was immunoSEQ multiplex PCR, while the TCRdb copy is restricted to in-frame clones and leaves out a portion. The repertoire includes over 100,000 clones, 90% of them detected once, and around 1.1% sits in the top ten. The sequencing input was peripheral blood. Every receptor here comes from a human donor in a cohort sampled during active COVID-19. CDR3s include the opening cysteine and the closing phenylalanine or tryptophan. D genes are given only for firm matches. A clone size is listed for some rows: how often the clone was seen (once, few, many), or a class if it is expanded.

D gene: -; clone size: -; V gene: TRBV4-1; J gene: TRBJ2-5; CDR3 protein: CASSQEYAGIYQETQYF; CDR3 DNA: TGCGCCAGCAGCCAAGAATACGCAGGGATATACCAAGAGACCCAGTACTTC
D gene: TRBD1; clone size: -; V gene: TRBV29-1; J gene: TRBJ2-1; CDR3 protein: CSVEGGTGIYNEQFF; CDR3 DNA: TGCAGCGTTGAAGGAGGGACAGGGATCTACAATGAGCAGTTCTTC
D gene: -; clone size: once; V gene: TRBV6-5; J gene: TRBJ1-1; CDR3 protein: CASSLRTANTEAFF; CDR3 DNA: TGTGCCAGCAGCCTCCGGACAGCCAACACTGAAGCTTTCTTT
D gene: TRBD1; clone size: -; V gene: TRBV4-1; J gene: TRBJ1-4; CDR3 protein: CASSRQGQGREKLFF; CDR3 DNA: TGCGCCAGCAGCCGACAGGGACAGGGGCGGGAAAAACTGTTTTTT
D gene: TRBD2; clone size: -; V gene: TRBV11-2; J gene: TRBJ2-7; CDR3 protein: CASSLVSGAGGEQYF; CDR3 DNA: TGTGCCAGCAGCTTAGTGTCAGGGGCGGGGGGCGAGCAGTACTTC
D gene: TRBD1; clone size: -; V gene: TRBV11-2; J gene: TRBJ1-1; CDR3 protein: CASSFGQGRGAFF; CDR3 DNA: TGTGCCAGCAGCTTTGGACAGGGAAGGGGAGCTTTCTTT
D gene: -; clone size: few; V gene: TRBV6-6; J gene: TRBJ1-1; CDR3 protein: CASSTDRINTEAFF; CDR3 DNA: TGTGCCAGCAGTACTGACAGGATCAACACTGAAGCTTTCTTT
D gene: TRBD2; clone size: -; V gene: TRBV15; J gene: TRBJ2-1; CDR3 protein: CATSSDGGLAGGMGNEQFF; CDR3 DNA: TGTGCCACCAGCAGCGACGGTGGACTAGCGGGAGGGATGGGCAATGAGCAGTTCTTC
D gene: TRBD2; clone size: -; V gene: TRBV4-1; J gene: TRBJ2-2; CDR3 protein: CASSPKIAGVANTGELFF; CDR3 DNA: TGCGCCAGCAGCCCTAAAATAGCGGGGGTCGCGAACACCGGGGAGCTGTTTTTT
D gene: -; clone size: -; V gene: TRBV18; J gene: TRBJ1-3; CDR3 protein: CASSPWVPTGAGNTIYF; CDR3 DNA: TGTGCCAGCTCACCTTGGGTTCCGACAGGCGCTGGAAACACCATATATTTT
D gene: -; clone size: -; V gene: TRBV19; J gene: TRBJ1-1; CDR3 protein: CASSLFGDTEAFF; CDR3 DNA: TGTGCCAGTAGTCTCTTCGGGGACACTGAAGCTTTCTTT
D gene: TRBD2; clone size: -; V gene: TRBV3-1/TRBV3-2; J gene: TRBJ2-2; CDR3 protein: CASGGELNTGELFF; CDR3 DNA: TGTGCCAGCGGGGGGGAGCTTAACACCGGGGAGCTGTTTTTT
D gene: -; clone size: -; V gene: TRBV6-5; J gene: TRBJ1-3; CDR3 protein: CASSYDSYSGNTIYF; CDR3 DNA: TGTGCCAGCAGTTACGACAGTTATTCTGGAAACACCATATATTTT
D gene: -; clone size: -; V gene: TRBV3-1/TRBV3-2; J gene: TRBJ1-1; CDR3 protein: CASSLGTTGNTEAFF; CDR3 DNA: TGTGCCAGCTCCTTGGGGACAACAGGGAACACTGAAGCTTTCTTT
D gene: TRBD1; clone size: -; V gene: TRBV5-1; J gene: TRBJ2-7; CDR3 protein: CASSRTGGPYEQYF; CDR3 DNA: TGCGCCAGCAGCAGGACAGGGGGCCCCTACGAGCAGTACTTC
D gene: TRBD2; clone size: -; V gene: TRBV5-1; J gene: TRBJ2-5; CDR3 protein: CASSRNVAGGETQYF; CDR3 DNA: TGCGCCAGCAGCCGCAATGTTGCGGGGGGGGAGACCCAGTACTTC
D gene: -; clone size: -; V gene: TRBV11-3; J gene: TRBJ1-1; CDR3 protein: CASSLTENTEAFF; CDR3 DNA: TGTGCCAGCAGCTTGACAGAGAACACTGAAGCTTTCTTT
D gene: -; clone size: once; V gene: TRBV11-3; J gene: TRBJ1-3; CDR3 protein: CASSLGIQNTIYF; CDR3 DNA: TGTGCCAGCAGCTTAGGAATACAGAACACCATATATTTT